A single sample gave rise to the 16 T cell receptor beta chains below, sequenced in a study of blood T cell repertoires in COVID-19. Clones were sequenced by immunoSEQ multiplex PCR, and TCRdb holds only the in-frame ones, with some missing. Here the sample spans about 61,000 clones, more than 70% being singletons. The material sequenced was peripheral blood. Receptor source: a woman aged 45 to 65 with active or convalescent COVID-19.

This clone has only a few counts. The chain uses TRBV7-9 and TRBJ2-2; perhaps TRBD1 as D (6 bases). Trimming shortened V by 8 bases and J by 3 bases, and 16 bases separated the two germline ends. Germline V gene sequence: CDR1 SEHNR, CDR2 FQNEAQ (reference sequence). The CDR3 is 15 residues long. The CDR3: CASVLGQTHTGELFF. CDR3 nucleotide sequence: TGTGCCAGCGTTCTAGGACAGACGCACACCGGGGAGCTGTTTTTT.

The V gene is TRBV6-5, the J gene TRBJ1-2; 9 positions agree with TRBD1. This CDR3 spans 14 amino acids. J was trimmed by 5 bases and V by 0 bases; bases with no gene match: 1. The germline V gene has CDR1 MNHEY and CDR2 SVGAGI. DNA of the CDR3: TGTGCCAGCAGTTACTCCGACAGGGGGTATGGCTACACCTTC. Translation gives CASSYSDRGYGYTF.

This chain links TRBV2 with TRBJ1-2; 9 nucleotides align to TRBD1. Trimming removed 6 bases from V and 8 bases from J; junction bases left unmatched: 7. The CDR3 has 13 residues. Per germline, CDR1 SNHLY and CDR2 FYNNEI. The CDR3 nucleotides are TGTGCCAGCAGCGGGGACAGGGCGGAAGGCTACACCTTC. Residues: CASSGDRAEGYTF.

CDR3: CASRNERESGETQYF. The CDR3, as DNA: TGTGCCAGTAGGAATGAGCGGGAGAGTGGAGAGACCCAGTACTTC. The rearrangement links TRBV19 to TRBJ2-5; 8 bases agree with TRBD2. CDR3 length equals 15 residues. CDR1 and CDR2 (germline): LNHDA, SQIVND (reference sequence). The V and J ends lost 6 bases and 4 bases, in that order; junction bases with no gene match: 10. Combining the CDR3 with reference TRBV19 and TRBJ2-5 gives the whole variable domain DGGITQSPKYLFRKEGQNVTLSCEQNLNHDAMYWYRQDPGQGLRLIYYSQIVNDFQKGDIAEGYSVSREKKESFPLTVTSAQKNPTAFYLCASRNERESGETQYFGPGTRLLVL.

In DNA form, the CDR3 reads TGTGCCAGCAGCGTCCTAGGGGGTATTGATTCACCCCTCCACTTT. It codes for CASSVLGGIDSPLHF. This chain connects TRBV9 to TRBJ1-6, with D perhaps matching TRBD1 (6 bases). There are 15 residues in the CDR3. The germline CDR1 and CDR2 sequences are SGDLS and YYNGEE. Between the trimmed V and J ends, which lost 2 bases and 8 bases, there was a span of 14 bases.

This chain connects TRBV12-3 or TRBV12-4 to TRBJ2-7, with D possibly being TRBD2 (6 bases). The V end lost 7 bases, the J end lost 6 bases, and 16 bases lay between the germline ends. The CDR3 runs 13 residues. The CDR3 loop reads CASKKAGGREQYF. The CDR3 DNA follows: TGTGCCAGCAAAAAGGCTGGAGGGCGCGAGCAGTACTTC.

The gene calls are TRBV6-5 and TRBJ2-4; 9 bases are a match to TRBD2. Trimming at V came to 8 bases and at J to 0 bases, leaving 5 bases not matched to a gene. The CDR3 is 15 amino acids. CDR1 MNHEY and CDR2 SVGAGI come from the germline V gene. The CDR3 region is CASGASGIAKNIQYF. CDR3 DNA: TGTGCCAGCGGGGCTAGCGGGATAGCCAAAAACATTCAGTACTTC.

This chain connects TRBV3-1 (or the pseudogene TRBV3-2) to TRBJ1-2; 7 nucleotides align to TRBD1. V gave up 4 bases and J gave up 2 bases; unmatched junction bases: 7. The CDR3 spans 15 residues. CDR1 and CDR2 from the germline V gene are LGHDT and YNNKEL (reference sequence). The DNA of the CDR3 is TGTGCCAGCAGCCCTAGACAGGGACGGAACTATGGCTACACCTTC. Translated, it gives CASSPRQGRNYGYTF.

The chain links TRBV7-8 to TRBJ2-7; 8 bases are a match to TRBD2. The V and J ends lost 3 bases and 5 bases, in that order; junction bases with no gene match: 12. Germline V gene sequence: CDR1 SGHVS, CDR2 FQNEAQ. The CDR3 sequence is 16 residues long. The CDR3 here is CASSFPVLAGGDEQYF. The CDR3, as DNA: TGTGCCAGCAGCTTCCCGGTGTTGGCGGGAGGAGACGAGCAGTACTTC.

The CDR3: CASSLGQGAYEQYF. The CDR3 DNA sequence: TGTGCCAGCAGTCTAGGACAGGGGGCCTACGAGCAGTACTTC. The chain carries TRBV6-5 and TRBJ2-7; 10 positions match TRBD1. The germline V gene has CDR1 MNHEY and CDR2 SVGAGI. Losses at the gene ends were 5 bases for V and 2 bases for J; bases not matched to a gene: 3. The length of the CDR3 is 14 residues.

This clone was detected only once. The V and J genes are TRBV7-6 and TRBJ2-7; the match to TRBD2 covers 8 bases. V dropped 1 base and J dropped 2; count of bases not matched to a gene: 10. Germline loops: CDR1 SGHVS, CDR2 FNYEAQ. This CDR3 region has 17 residues. CDR3 sequence: CASSLEVSGGRTYEQYF. The CDR3 nucleotides read TGTGCCAGCAGCTTAGAGGTCTCTGGCGGGAGGACCTACGAGCAGTACTTC.

This rearrangement joins TRBV7-9 to TRBJ1-6; 7 bases line up with TRBD1. CDR1 is SEHNR and CDR2 is FQNEAQ in the germline V gene (reference sequence). This CDR3 has 13 amino acids. Losses at the gene ends were 10 bases for V and 10 bases for J; bases not matched to a gene: 10. The CDR3 protein is CATRTGDLSPLHF. The CDR3 coding sequence is TGTGCCACCCGCACAGGGGACCTATCACCCCTCCACTTT.

The J gene is TRBJ2-2, the V gene TRBV9, with 7 bases aligning to TRBD2. The CDR3 covers 15 residues. Germline-derived CDR1 and CDR2 are SGDLS and YYNGEE. Trimming at V came to 0 bases and at J to 6 bases, leaving 5 bases not matched to a gene. CDR3 sequence reads: CASSVDPREAGELFF. CDR3 nucleotides: TGTGCCAGCAGCGTAGATCCTCGGGAGGCCGGGGAGCTGTTTTTT.

This clone appeared once. The CDR3 loop reads CASTTAISGNTIYF. The CDR3 DNA follows: TGTGCCAGCACGACTGCGATCTCTGGAAACACCATATATTTT. J is TRBJ1-3 and V is TRBV19, with unresolved D. Germline V gene lookup returns CDR1 LNHDA and CDR2 SQIVND (reference sequence). With 9 bases removed from V and 0 bases from J, the gap between germline ends came to 12 bases. The CDR3 is 14 amino acids. The variable domain in full, with the rest retrieved from reference TRBV19 and TRBJ1-3, is DGGITQSPKYLFRKEGQNVTLSCEQNLNHDAMYWYRQDPGQGLRLIYYSQIVNDFQKGDIAEGYSVSREKKESFPLTVTSAQKNPTAFYLCASTTAISGNTIYFGEGSWLTVV.

The chain links TRBV1 to TRBJ2-7; the D call of TRBD2 is as the table states it, not checked on the DNA. TRBV1 is labeled a pseudogene. This CDR3 has 18 amino acids. This CDR3 is CTSSQEWGLAGVVCEQYF. The CDR3 DNA is TGCACCAGCAGCCAAGAGTGGGGACTAGCGGGAGTCGTCTGCGAGCAGTACTTC.

The chain is built from TRBV5-1 and TRBJ1-5, with D tentatively TRBD1 (5 bases). V gave up 4 bases and J gave up 1 base, with 15 bases separating them. In germline, CDR1 is SGHRS, CDR2 YFSETQ. The CDR3 length is 16 residues. CDR3 coding DNA: TGCGCCAGCAGCCCGACCGGCCAGGGAAGCAATCAGCCCCAGCATTTT. It translates to CASSPTGQGSNQPQHF.